A single sample gave rise to the 22 T cell receptor beta chains below, sequenced in a study of T cells after yellow fever vaccination. Via MiXCR, TCRdb re-called the 5' RACE reads, giving one row per CDR3 protein. The table has 150,000 to 200,000 distinct CDR3 sequences, less than 9% seen once. The sequences come from CD4+ T cells sorted from PBMCs, collected 5 days after the first yellow fever vaccination. The receptors shown here come from a man between 18 and 35 years old who received the YFV17D yellow fever vaccine.

This clonotype has ten or more counts. V and J are TRBV6-6 and TRBJ1-1, with 7 bases fitting TRBD1. The germline gives CDR1 MNHNY, CDR2 SVGAGI (reference sequence). The CDR3 is made up of 12 amino acids. With V trimmed by 2 bases and J by 8 bases, 2 bases remained unmatched. The CDR3 DNA reads as TGTGCCAGCAGTTACCAGACAGGGGAAGCTTTCTTT. Translated: CASSYQTGEAFF.

This clonotype showed up many times. The chain joins TRBV4-1 to TRBJ2-7, with 10 positions matching TRBD1. The germline gives CDR1 MGHRA, CDR2 YSYEKL. With 3 bases clipped from V and 5 bases from J, the junction kept 4 bases outside the gene matches. The CDR3 is 14 residues long. This CDR3 is CASSHTTGGDEQYF. The DNA for the CDR3 is TGCGCCAGCAGCCATACGACAGGGGGCGACGAGCAGTACTTC.

The V gene is TRBV4-3, the J gene TRBJ2-3; possibly TRBD1 for D (5 bases). Germline CDR1 is LGHNA and CDR2 is YSLEER. V dropped 7 bases and J dropped 2 bases, with 22 bases sitting between them. The CDR3 totals 17 residues. The CDR3 is CASIHSQRQSYTDTQYF. The CDR3 DNA sequence: TGCGCCAGCATCCACTCACAGAGACAGAGTTACACAGATACGCAGTATTTT.

The table lists this clonotype with a few counts. This chain joins TRBV7-9 and TRBJ2-5; TRBD1 agrees at 11 bases. The V gene end was trimmed by 0 bases and the J gene end by 1 base; junction bases not matched to a gene: 4. In germline, CDR1 is SEHNR, CDR2 FQNEAQ (reference sequence). The CDR3 has 17 amino acids. CDR3 loop: CASSLAWGQGVQETQYF. The CDR3 nucleotides read TGTGCCAGCAGCTTAGCATGGGGACAGGGGGTCCAAGAGACCCAGTACTTC.

This clonotype was counted ten times or more. The chain uses TRBV18 and TRBJ2-2; D call uncertain. This CDR3 contains 14 residues. Trimming shortened V by 4 bases and J by 1 base, and 7 bases separated the two germline ends. Germline V gives CDR1 KGHSH, CDR2 LQKENI. CDR3 coding DNA: TGTGCCAGCTCACGGTTTGAGAACACCGGGGAGCTGTTTTTT. It is translated as CASSRFENTGELFF.

This clonotype came up a few times. This rearrangement joins TRBV6-1 to TRBJ2-3; weak D call: TRBD2 (5 bases). Germline V gives CDR1 MNHNS, CDR2 SASEGT. Deletions cut 7 bases from V and 6 bases from J, with 14 bases between. The CDR3 has 13 amino acids. Here the CDR3 reads CASIRLEDDTQYF. CDR3 DNA sequence: TGTGCCAGCATCAGACTGGAGGACGATACGCAGTATTTT.

Ten or more counts support this clonotype. The rearrangement joins TRBV7-2 to TRBJ2-7; D could derive from TRBD1 or TRBD2 (5 bases each). The CDR3 loop spans 15 amino acids. V dropped 5 bases and J dropped 6 bases, with 20 bases sitting between them. Germline V gene data show CDR1 as SGHTA and CDR2 as FQGNSA. The CDR3 here is CASSHDQGWAGEQYF. The CDR3 DNA reads TGTGCCAGCAGCCATGACCAGGGATGGGCGGGCGAGCAGTACTTC.

This clonotype was detected ten times or more. This chain links TRBV20-1 with TRBJ1-2; a weak D match, TRBD1 (5 bases). The CDR3 length is 14 residues. The V end lost 0 bases, the J end lost 4 bases, and 12 bases lay between the germline ends. CDR1 and CDR2 from the germline V gene are DFQATT and SNEGSKA (reference sequence). CDR3 coding DNA: TGCAGTGCTAGAGATGGTGGGCAGGGCTATGGCTACACCTTC. Amino acid sequence: CSARDGGQGYGYTF.

Comments on this clonotype: A much larger clone differs by one base, so this may be a read error. V usage is TRBV6-1 and J usage is TRBJ2-5; D is possibly TRBD2 (8 bases). Trimming removed 7 bases from V and 4 bases from J, with 22 bases in between. Germline assignment: CDR1 MNHNS and CDR2 SASEGT. CDR3 length: 16 residues. The CDR3 here is CASNPGTRGGGETQYF. The CDR3 DNA is TGTGCCAGCAACCCCGGGACTAGAGGGGGCGGAGAGACCCAGTACTTC.

This clonotype has a count of ten or more. J is TRBJ1-1 and V is TRBV20-1; TRBD1 aligns across 9 bases. The CDR3 is 16 residues long. Germline trimming cut 2 bases from V and 1 base from J; bases unmatched to any gene: 8. Germline-derived CDR1 and CDR2 are DFQATT and SNEGSKA (reference sequence). Here the CDR3 DNA reads TGCAGTGCTAGAAAGGGCGGACAGGGGTGGAACACTGAAGCTTTCTTT. Protein sequence: CSARKGGQGWNTEAFF.

In its sample, this clonotype was seen many times. This chain joins TRBV5-6 and TRBJ1-2; the match to TRBD1 covers 7 bases. The length of the CDR3 is 15 residues. Looked up from germline, CDR1 is SGHDT and CDR2 is YYEEEE. V lost 0 bases to trimming and J lost 3 bases; unmatched junction nucleotides: 5. CDR3 amino acids: CASSLVDRFYYGYTF. CDR3 nucleotide sequence: TGTGCCAGCAGCTTGGTGGACAGGTTCTACTATGGCTACACCTTC. The full variable domain, its missing parts supplied by reference TRBV5-6 and TRBJ1-2, is DAGVTQSPTHLIKTRGQQVTLRCSPKSGHDTVSWYQQALGQGPQFIFQYYEEEERQRGNFPDRFSGHQFPNYSSELNVNALLLGDSALYLCASSLVDRFYYGYTFGSGTRLTVV.

This clonotype appeared many times. The J gene is TRBJ1-1, the V gene TRBV10-3; D might be TRBD1 (5 bases). V gave up 2 bases and J gave up 2 bases, with 9 bases separating them. Germline V gene lookup returns CDR1 ENHRY and CDR2 SYGVKD. This CDR3 comprises 14 residues. In nucleotides, the CDR3 is TGTGCCATCAGTGAGGGACAATCTAACACTGAAGCTTTCTTT. Amino acids: CAISEGQSNTEAFF.

This clonotype was observed many times. The chain is built from TRBV5-1 and TRBJ1-1; D remains unclear. V lost 0 bases to trimming and J lost 0 bases, with 21 bases between them. Germline loops: CDR1 SGHRS, CDR2 YFSETQ. The CDR3 spans 19 residues. CDR3 sequence: CASSLALRDWSLMNTEAFF. The CDR3 region has the DNA TGCGCCAGCAGCTTGGCCTTGAGAGACTGGAGCTTAATGAACACTGAAGCTTTCTTT.

J is TRBJ2-3 and V is TRBV4-2; 8 bases line up with TRBD2. This CDR3 contains 16 residues. The germline V gene encodes CDR1 LGHNA and CDR2 YNFKEQ. The junction had 14 bases not matched to a gene; V was cut back by 10 bases and J by 2 bases. Here the CDR3 DNA reads TGTGCCATCGGCCCCCGAGGAGCGGGGGCCACAGATACGCAGTATTTT. Amino acids: CAIGPRGAGATDTQYF.

This clonotype has ten or more counts. V is TRBV4-1 and J is TRBJ1-1; D ambiguous. The V gene lost 1 base and the J gene lost 6 bases, with 3 bases spanning the gap. The length of the CDR3 is 11 residues. Germline assignment: CDR1 MGHRA and CDR2 YSYEKL. The CDR3 nucleotides are TGCGCCAGCAGCCAAGGGTCTGAAGCTTTCTTT. It translates to CASSQGSEAFF.

This clonotype was counted many times. The chain carries TRBV11-2 and TRBJ2-3; D gene unclear. Trimming stripped 5 bases from V and 5 bases from J, with 8 bases between. CDR1 and CDR2 from the germline V gene are SGHAT and FQNNGV. This CDR3 has 12 residues. As DNA, the CDR3 is TGTGCCAGCAGCCTCACGATAGATACGCAGTATTTT. Translated: CASSLTIDTQYF.

This clonotype has at least ten counts. The chain links TRBV5-1 to TRBJ2-3, with D perhaps TRBD2 (5 bases). Germline CDR1 reads SGHRS; CDR2 reads YFSETQ. V lost 0 bases to trimming and J lost 4 bases, with 12 bases between them. There are 15 residues in the CDR3. CDR3 sequence reads: CASSLAVGLADTQYF. CDR3 sequence (DNA): TGCGCCAGCAGCTTGGCCGTAGGACTTGCAGATACGCAGTATTTT.

This clonotype was seen a handful of times. The genes are TRBV5-1 and TRBJ2-1; TRBD2 aligns across 8 bases. The CDR3 is 13 amino acids. In germline, CDR1 is SGHRS, CDR2 YFSETQ. The J segment lost 8 bases and the V segment lost 0 bases, leaving 1 base of the junction unmatched. The CDR3 DNA reads TGCGCCAGCAGCTTGGGAGCGGGGGATGAGCAGTTCTTC. Amino acid sequence: CASSLGAGDEQFF.

The J gene is TRBJ2-3, the V gene TRBV7-2; D might be TRBD2 (6 bases). This CDR3 region has 14 residues. The V end lost 7 bases, the J end lost 4 bases, and 15 bases lay between the germline ends. CDR1 and CDR2 (germline): SGHTA, FQGNSA. The CDR3 region is CASNNGPSADTQYF. In DNA form, the CDR3 reads TGTGCCAGCAACAACGGCCCTAGCGCAGATACGCAGTATTTT.

This rearrangement joins TRBV7-2 to TRBJ1-2; maybe TRBD1 (6 bases). Germline CDR1 is SGHTA and CDR2 is FQGNSA. With 1 base removed from V and 8 bases from J, the gap between germline ends came to 17 bases. This CDR3 spans 15 amino acids. CDR3 region: CASSLGHGGQMGYTF. CDR3 sequence (DNA): TGTGCCAGCAGCTTAGGTCATGGGGGGCAGATGGGCTACACCTTC.

This clonotype was recorded many times. The rearrangement links TRBV12-3 or TRBV12-4 to TRBJ2-3, with 7 bases lining up with TRBD1. CDR3 size: 13 residues. Trimming at V came to 8 bases and at J to 4 bases, leaving 6 bases not matched to a gene. The CDR3 sequence is CASGYRGADTQYF. Written as DNA, the CDR3 is TGTGCCAGCGGCTACAGGGGAGCAGATACGCAGTATTTT.

The chain joins TRBV19 to TRBJ2-3; D uncertain. Germline V gives CDR1 LNHDA, CDR2 SQIVND (reference sequence). CDR3 length equals 11 residues. V dropped 4 bases and J dropped 14 bases, with 13 bases sitting between them. DNA for the CDR3: TGTGCCAGTAGTAATAGAAAGTCACGGTATTTT. Translating it yields CASSNRKSRYF.